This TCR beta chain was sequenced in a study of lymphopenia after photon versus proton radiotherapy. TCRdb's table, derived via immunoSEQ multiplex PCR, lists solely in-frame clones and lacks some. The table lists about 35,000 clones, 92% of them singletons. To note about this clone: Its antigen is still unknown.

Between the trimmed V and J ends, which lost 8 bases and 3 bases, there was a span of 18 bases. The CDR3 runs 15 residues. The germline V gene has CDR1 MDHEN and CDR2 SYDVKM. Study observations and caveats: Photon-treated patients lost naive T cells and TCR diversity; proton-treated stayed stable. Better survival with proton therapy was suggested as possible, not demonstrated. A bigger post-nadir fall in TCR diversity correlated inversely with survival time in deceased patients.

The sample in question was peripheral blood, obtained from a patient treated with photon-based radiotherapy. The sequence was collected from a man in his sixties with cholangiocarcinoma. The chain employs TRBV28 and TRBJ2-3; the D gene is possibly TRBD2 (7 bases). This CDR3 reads CASGLARGGTDTQYF. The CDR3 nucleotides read TGTGCCAGCGGATTGGCTAGGGGGGGGACAGATACGCAGTATTTT.